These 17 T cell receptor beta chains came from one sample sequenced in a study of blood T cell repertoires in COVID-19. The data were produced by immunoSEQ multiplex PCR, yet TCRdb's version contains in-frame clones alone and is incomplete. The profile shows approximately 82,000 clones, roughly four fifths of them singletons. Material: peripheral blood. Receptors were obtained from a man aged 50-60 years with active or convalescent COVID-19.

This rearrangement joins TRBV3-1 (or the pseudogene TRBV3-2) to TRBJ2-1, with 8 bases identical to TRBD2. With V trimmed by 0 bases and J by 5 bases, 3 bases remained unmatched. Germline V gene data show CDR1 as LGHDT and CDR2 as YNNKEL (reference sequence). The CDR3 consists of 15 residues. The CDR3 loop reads CASSQDPAGDNEQFF. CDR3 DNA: TGTGCCAGCAGCCAAGACCCAGCGGGGGACAATGAGCAGTTCTTC.

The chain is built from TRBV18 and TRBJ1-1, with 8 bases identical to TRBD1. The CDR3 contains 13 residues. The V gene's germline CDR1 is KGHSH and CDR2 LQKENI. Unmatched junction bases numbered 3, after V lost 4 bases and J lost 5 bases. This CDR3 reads CASSRDRTTEAFF. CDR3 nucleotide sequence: TGTGCCAGCTCACGGGACAGGACGACTGAAGCTTTCTTT.

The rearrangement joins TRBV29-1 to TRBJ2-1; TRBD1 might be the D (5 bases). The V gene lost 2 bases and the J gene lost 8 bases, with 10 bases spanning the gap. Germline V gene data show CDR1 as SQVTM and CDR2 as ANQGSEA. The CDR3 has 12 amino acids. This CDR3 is CSVEMPGHEQFF. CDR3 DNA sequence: TGCAGCGTTGAAATGCCAGGGCATGAGCAGTTCTTC.

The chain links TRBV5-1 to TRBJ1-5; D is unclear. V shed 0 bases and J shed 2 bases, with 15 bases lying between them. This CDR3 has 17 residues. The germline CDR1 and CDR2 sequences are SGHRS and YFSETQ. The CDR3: CASSLGLLRSGNQPQHF. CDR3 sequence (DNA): TGCGCCAGCAGCTTGGGACTTTTAAGGTCGGGCAATCAGCCCCAGCATTTT.

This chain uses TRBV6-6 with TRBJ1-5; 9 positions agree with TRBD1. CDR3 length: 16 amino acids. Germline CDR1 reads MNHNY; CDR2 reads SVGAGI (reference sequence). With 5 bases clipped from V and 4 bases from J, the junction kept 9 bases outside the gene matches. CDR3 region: CASSHQLGTGNQPQHF. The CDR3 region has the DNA TGTGCCAGCAGTCATCAACTTGGGACAGGGAATCAGCCCCAGCATTTT.

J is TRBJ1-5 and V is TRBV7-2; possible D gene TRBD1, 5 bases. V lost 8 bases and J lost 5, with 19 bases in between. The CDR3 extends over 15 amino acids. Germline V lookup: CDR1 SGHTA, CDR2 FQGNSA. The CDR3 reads CASVVSGQGHQPQHF. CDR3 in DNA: TGTGCCAGCGTTGTGTCTGGGCAGGGCCATCAGCCCCAGCATTTT. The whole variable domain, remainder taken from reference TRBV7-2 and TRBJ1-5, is GAGVSQSPSNKVTEKGKDVELRCDPISGHTALYWYRQSLGQGLEFLIYFQGNSAPDKSGLPSDRFSAERTGGSVSTLTIQRTQQEDSAVYLCASVVSGQGHQPQHFGDGTRLSIL.

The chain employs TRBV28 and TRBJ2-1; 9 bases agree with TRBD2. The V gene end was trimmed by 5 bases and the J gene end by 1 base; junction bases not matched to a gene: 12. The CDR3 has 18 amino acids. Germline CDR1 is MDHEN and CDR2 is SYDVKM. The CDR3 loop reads CASSPLASGDLSYNEQFF. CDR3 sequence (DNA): TGTGCCAGCAGTCCCCTGGCTAGCGGGGACTTATCCTACAATGAGCAGTTCTTC.

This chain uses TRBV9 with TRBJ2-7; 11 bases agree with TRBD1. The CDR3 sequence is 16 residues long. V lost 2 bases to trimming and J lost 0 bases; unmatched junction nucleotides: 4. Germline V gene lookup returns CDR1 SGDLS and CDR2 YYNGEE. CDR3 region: CASSVQGTGGSYEQYV. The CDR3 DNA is TGTGCCAGCAGCGTCCAAGGGACAGGGGGCTCCTACGAGCAGTACGTC.

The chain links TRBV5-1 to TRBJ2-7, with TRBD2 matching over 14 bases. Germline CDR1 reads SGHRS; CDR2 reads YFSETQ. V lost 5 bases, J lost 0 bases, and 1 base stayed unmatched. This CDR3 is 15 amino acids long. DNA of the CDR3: TGCGCCAGCAGGACTAGCGGGGGGGCCTCCTACGAGCAGTACTTC. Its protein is CASRTSGGASYEQYF.

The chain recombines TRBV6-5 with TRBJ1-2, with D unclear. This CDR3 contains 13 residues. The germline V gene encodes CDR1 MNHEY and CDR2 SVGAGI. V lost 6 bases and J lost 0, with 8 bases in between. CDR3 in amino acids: CASRVLANYGYTF. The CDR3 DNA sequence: TGTGCCAGCAGAGTTCTAGCTAACTATGGCTACACCTTC.

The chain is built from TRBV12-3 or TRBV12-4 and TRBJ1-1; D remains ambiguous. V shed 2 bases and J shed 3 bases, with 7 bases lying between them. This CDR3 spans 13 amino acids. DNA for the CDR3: TGTGCCAGCAGTTTAAGAGTTCACACTGAAGCTTTCTTT. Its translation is CASSLRVHTEAFF.

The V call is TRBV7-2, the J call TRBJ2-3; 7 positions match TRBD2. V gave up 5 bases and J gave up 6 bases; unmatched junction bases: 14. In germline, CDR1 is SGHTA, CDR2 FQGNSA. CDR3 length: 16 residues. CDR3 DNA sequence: TGTGCCAGCAGCGTTAGTTGGTCTGGGGGGGTTGATACGCAGTATTTT. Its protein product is CASSVSWSGGVDTQYF.

The CDR3 coding sequence is TGCGCCAGCAGTGAAGAAGCGAACGCAGATACGCAGTATTTT. It is translated as CASSEEANADTQYF. The chain recombines TRBV10-1 with TRBJ2-3, with D hard to call. The V end was cut by 3 bases, the J end by 4 bases, with 11 bases between. Germline loops: CDR1 WNHNN, CDR2 SYGVQD (reference sequence). This CDR3 has 14 amino acids.

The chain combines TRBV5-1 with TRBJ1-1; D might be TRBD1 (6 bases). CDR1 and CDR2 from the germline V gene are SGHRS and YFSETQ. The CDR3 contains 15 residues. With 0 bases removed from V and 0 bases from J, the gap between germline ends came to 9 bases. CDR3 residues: CASSLGGRLNTEAFF. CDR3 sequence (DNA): TGCGCCAGCAGCTTGGGGGGGCGGCTGAACACTGAAGCTTTCTTT.

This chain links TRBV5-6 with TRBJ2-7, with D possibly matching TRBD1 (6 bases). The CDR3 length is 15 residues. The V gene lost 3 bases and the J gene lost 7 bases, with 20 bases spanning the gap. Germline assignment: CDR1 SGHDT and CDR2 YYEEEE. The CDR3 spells CASSYSGTPPWEQYF. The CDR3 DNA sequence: TGTGCCAGCAGCTATTCCGGGACACCCCCTTGGGAGCAGTACTTC.

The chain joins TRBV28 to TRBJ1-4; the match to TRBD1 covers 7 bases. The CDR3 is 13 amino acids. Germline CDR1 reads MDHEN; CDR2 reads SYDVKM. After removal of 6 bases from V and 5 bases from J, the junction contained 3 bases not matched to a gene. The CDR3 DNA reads TGTGCCAGCAGGCTAGGGGGCAATGAAAAACTGTTTTTT. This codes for CASRLGGNEKLFF.

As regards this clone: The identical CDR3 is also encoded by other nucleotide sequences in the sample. CDR3 sequence reads: CASSIDRDYGYTF. The CDR3 nucleotides read TGTGCCAGTAGTATAGATCGGGACTATGGCTACACCTTC. The chain uses TRBV19 and TRBJ1-2; D is unclear. The germline V and J ends were trimmed by 0 bases and 3 bases, with 5 bases remaining between them. Germline values: CDR1 LNHDA, CDR2 SQIVND (reference sequence). The CDR3 consists of 13 residues.